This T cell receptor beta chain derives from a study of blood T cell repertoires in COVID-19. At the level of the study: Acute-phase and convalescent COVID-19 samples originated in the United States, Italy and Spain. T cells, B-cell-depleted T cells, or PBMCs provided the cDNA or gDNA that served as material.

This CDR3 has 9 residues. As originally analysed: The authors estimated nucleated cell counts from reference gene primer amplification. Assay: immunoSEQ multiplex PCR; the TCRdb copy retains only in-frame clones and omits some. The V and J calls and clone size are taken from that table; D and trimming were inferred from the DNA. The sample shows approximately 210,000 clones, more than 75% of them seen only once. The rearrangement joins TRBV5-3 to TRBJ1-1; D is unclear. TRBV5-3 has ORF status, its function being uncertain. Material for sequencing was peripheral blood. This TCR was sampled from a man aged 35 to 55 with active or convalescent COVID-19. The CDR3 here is CRGSTEAFF. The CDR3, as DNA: TGTAGAGGGTCCACTGAAGCTTTCTTT.